Listed below are T cell receptor beta chains from one sample, sequenced in a study of T-cell reconstitution after alpha-beta-depleted transplantation in children. TCRdb used MiXCR to reprocess the PCR reads, holding one entry per CDR3 protein. The sample lists 450,000 to 600,000 distinct CDR3 sequences, roughly 10% occurring once. This specimen consisted of PBMCs, obtained before TCRalphabeta/CD19-depleted stem cell transplant. The source is a child between 2 and 9 years old with inherited bone marrow failure, due to receive a stem cell transplant. The CDR3 runs from the conserved cysteine through the conserved F or W.

j_call: TRBJ2-7
v_call: TRBV29-1
cdr3_aa: CSATRQGRTYEQYF

j_call: TRBJ2-7
v_call: TRBV7-9
cdr3_aa: CASRSPASGILGEQYF

j_call: TRBJ2-1
v_call: TRBV5-6
cdr3_aa: CASSFAVGENNEQFF

j_call: TRBJ2-1
v_call: TRBV19
cdr3_aa: CASSIFSTPNEQFF

j_call: TRBJ2-1
v_call: TRBV18
cdr3_aa: CASSPPDGASYNEQFF

j_call: TRBJ2-3
v_call: TRBV20-1
cdr3_aa: CSAKIHWARLAGVTDTQYF

j_call: TRBJ2-1
v_call: TRBV20-1
cdr3_aa: CSASPQGSSYNEQFF

j_call: TRBJ2-7
v_call: TRBV27
cdr3_aa: CASKQEAQAYEQYF

j_call: TRBJ2-2
v_call: TRBV12-3/TRBV12-4
cdr3_aa: CASSPSANTGELFF

j_call: TRBJ2-7
v_call: TRBV4-3
cdr3_aa: CASSQYVLYEQYF

j_call: TRBJ2-1
v_call: TRBV20-1
cdr3_aa: CSAGSATHSYNEQFF

j_call: TRBJ2-2
v_call: TRBV28
cdr3_aa: CASGGNTGELFF

j_call: TRBJ1-2
v_call: TRBV24-1
cdr3_aa: CATSDLPEPGHLYGYTF

j_call: TRBJ2-5
v_call: TRBV5-5
cdr3_aa: CASSFVQPGMETQYF

j_call: TRBJ2-3
v_call: TRBV29-1
cdr3_aa: CSGGDTQYF

j_call: TRBJ1-5
v_call: TRBV6-6
cdr3_aa: CASSRGQGIGLGNQPQHF

j_call: TRBJ2-7
v_call: TRBV11-2
cdr3_aa: CASSFDHTFIYSYEQYF

j_call: TRBJ1-6
v_call: TRBV27
cdr3_aa: CASSDGTVANSPLHF

j_call: TRBJ1-1
v_call: TRBV6-1
cdr3_aa: CASSQQDGGTEAFF

j_call: TRBJ2-7
v_call: TRBV7-2
cdr3_aa: CASSPVGTGGHDQYF

j_call: TRBJ1-2
v_call: TRBV4-3
cdr3_aa: CASSARPRSLYGYTF

j_call: TRBJ2-5
v_call: TRBV21-1
cdr3_aa: CASSKNNCQETQYF

j_call: TRBJ2-2
v_call: TRBV20-1
cdr3_aa: CSATQGSTGELFF

j_call: TRBJ1-2
v_call: TRBV6-5
cdr3_aa: CASVGGDGYTF

j_call: TRBJ2-7
v_call: TRBV7-2
cdr3_aa: CASSLNGGRAGYEQYF

j_call: TRBJ2-7
v_call: TRBV20-1
cdr3_aa: CSARGLAGVPEQYF